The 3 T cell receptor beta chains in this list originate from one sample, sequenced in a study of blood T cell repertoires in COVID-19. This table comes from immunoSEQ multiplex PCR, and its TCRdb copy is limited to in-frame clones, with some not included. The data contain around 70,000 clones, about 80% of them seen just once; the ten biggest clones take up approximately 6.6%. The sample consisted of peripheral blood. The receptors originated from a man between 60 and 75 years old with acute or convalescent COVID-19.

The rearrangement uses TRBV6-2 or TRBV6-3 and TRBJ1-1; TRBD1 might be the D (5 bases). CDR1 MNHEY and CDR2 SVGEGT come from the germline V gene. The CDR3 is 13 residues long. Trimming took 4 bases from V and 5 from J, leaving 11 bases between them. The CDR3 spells CASSWGVKTEAFF. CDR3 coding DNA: TGTGCCAGCAGTTGGGGGGTAAAAACTGAAGCTTTCTTT.

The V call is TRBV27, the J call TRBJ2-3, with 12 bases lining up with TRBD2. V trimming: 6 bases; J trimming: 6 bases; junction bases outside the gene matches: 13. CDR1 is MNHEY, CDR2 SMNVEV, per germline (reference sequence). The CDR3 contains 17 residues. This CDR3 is CASSLRASGGARDTQYF. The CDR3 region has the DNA TGTGCCAGCAGCCTTAGGGCTAGCGGGGGGGCCCGCGATACGCAGTATTTT.

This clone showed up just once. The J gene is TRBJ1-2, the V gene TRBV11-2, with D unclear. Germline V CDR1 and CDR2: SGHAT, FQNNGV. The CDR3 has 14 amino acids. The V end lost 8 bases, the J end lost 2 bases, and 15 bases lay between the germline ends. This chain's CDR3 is CASAFGFGNYGYTF. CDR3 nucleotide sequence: TGTGCCAGCGCCTTCGGGTTCGGGAACTATGGCTACACCTTC.